The 21 T cell receptor beta chains below all came from one sample that was sequenced in a study of response to subunit inactivated influenza vaccine. Using its own MiXCR run on the RT-PCR reads, TCRdb lists one record per CDR3 protein. The sample has almost 250,000 distinct CDR3 sequences; 9.5% to 15% are singletons. The sequences come from non-naive T cells sorted from PBMCs, collected approximately 15 days before vaccination. Every receptor here comes from a man aged 45 to 65 who received an inactivated influenza vaccine.

The V call is TRBV7-3, the J call TRBJ2-3; a weak D match, TRBD2 (5 bases). From germline, CDR1 is SGHTA and CDR2 FQGTGA. With 2 bases removed from V and 7 bases from J, the gap between germline ends came to 13 bases. The CDR3 totals 14 residues. In DNA form, the CDR3 reads TGTGCCAGCAGCTTAGAGGGAGTAAGAAATACGCAGTATTTT. It yields the protein CASSLEGVRNTQYF.

This clonotype was seen ten or more times. The chain carries TRBV5-1 and TRBJ2-7, with 7 nucleotides matching TRBD2. Germline trimming cut 6 bases from V and 0 bases from J; bases unmatched to any gene: 6. Germline lookup yields CDR1 SGHRS and CDR2 YFSETQ. CDR3 length: 14 amino acids. The CDR3 bases are TGCGCCAGCACCTACGGGGGGTCCTCCTACGAGCAGTACTTC. This sequence encodes CASTYGGSSYEQYF.

The sample holds many counts of this clonotype. The V and J genes are TRBV19 and TRBJ2-1, with 7 bases fitting TRBD2. Germline V CDR1 and CDR2: LNHDA, SQIVND (reference sequence). The CDR3 is 14 amino acids. The V gene end was trimmed by 1 base and the J gene end by 9 bases; junction bases not matched to a gene: 6. The DNA for the CDR3 is TGTGCCAGTAGTATAGGGTCGGTAGCGGGTGAGCAGTTCTTC. It encodes CASSIGSVAGEQFF.

This rearrangement joins TRBV12-1 to TRBJ2-7; the table's TRBD1 call for D was not verified on the DNA. TRBV12-1 is an annotated pseudogene. The CDR3 contains 13 residues. For the CDR3, the DNA is TGTGCCAGCAGCCCTTCAGGACAGTACGAGCAGTACTTC. Translated, it gives CASSPSGQYEQYF.

This clonotype was seen at least ten times. J is TRBJ2-7 and V is TRBV5-1; the match to TRBD2 covers 8 bases. CDR1 is SGHRS and CDR2 is YFSETQ in the germline V gene. Trimming removed 0 bases from V and 2 bases from J; junction bases left unmatched: 10. This CDR3 has 17 amino acids. CDR3 coding DNA: TGCGCCAGCAGCTTGGCCGGCGGGGGGACTATTACCTACGAGCAGTACTTC. As protein: CASSLAGGGTITYEQYF.

In its sample, this clonotype was seen many times. The chain links TRBV12-3 or TRBV12-4 to TRBJ2-5, with TRBD2 as a possible D gene (5 bases). The length of the CDR3 is 14 residues. The V and J ends lost 5 bases and 4 bases respectively, with 14 bases between them. This CDR3 reads CASSMGANGETQYF. In DNA form, the CDR3 reads TGTGCCAGCAGTATGGGAGCTAATGGAGAGACCCAGTACTTC.

This clonotype was counted between two and nine times. The chain employs TRBV3-1 and TRBJ2-1, with TRBD2 identical over 9 bases. V lost 3 bases to trimming and J lost 3 bases; unmatched junction nucleotides: 6. CDR3 length equals 16 residues. CDR1 is LGHDT and CDR2 is YNNKEL in the germline V gene (reference sequence). The CDR3: CASSHGLANYYNEQFF. The CDR3 DNA sequence: TGTGCCAGCAGCCACGGACTAGCGAACTACTACAATGAGCAGTTCTTC.

This chain uses TRBV12-3 or TRBV12-4 with TRBJ2-7; no clear D gene. This CDR3 region has 12 residues. V lost 6 bases to trimming and J lost 4 bases, with 10 bases between them. In nucleotides, the CDR3 is TGTGCCAGCAGAGAACAGATATACGAGCAGTACTTC. This codes for CASREQIYEQYF.

This clonotype has just a few counts. This sequence joins TRBV6-1 and TRBJ2-7; D possibly corresponds to TRBD1 (5 bases). Looked up from germline, CDR1 is MNHNS and CDR2 is SASEGT. The length of the CDR3 is 14 residues. V shed 5 bases and J shed 3 bases, with 14 bases lying between them. CDR3 DNA sequence: TGTGCCAGCAGTCGGGCAGGGTCTGACTACGAGCAGTACTTC. It codes for CASSRAGSDYEQYF.

The chain links TRBV10-3 to TRBJ2-1; 8 bases are shared with TRBD2. Germline loops: CDR1 ENHRY, CDR2 SYGVKD. This CDR3 is 17 amino acids long. The trim removed 3 bases at V and 9 bases at J, leaving 16 bases unmatched. The DNA of the CDR3 is TGTGCCATCAGTGATCCTCGGACTAGCAGCACTCAAGGTGAGCAGTTCTTC. This gives the protein CAISDPRTSSTQGEQFF.

This chain uses TRBV24-1 with TRBJ1-2, with D hard to call. The CDR3 contains 14 residues. The V end was cut by 5 bases, the J end by 1 base, with 10 bases between. CDR1 and CDR2 from the germline V gene are KGHDR and SFDVKD. The CDR3 DNA reads TGTGCCACCAGTGCCGAACAGTTTAACTATGGCTACACCTTC. This encodes CATSAEQFNYGYTF.

This clonotype has a handful of counts. This chain connects TRBV7-7 to TRBJ2-1; 9 bases fit TRBD2. This CDR3 has 17 residues. The germline gives CDR1 SSHAT, CDR2 FNYEAQ (reference sequence). V lost 5 bases and J lost 1; bases outside the gene matches: 9. The CDR3 region has the DNA TGTGCCAGCAGCCACCGACTAGCGGTTGGGTCCTACAATGAGCAGTTCTTC. Residues: CASSHRLAVGSYNEQFF.

The J gene is TRBJ1-1, the V gene TRBV6-1, with a tentative D call TRBD1 (5 bases). V was trimmed by 1 base and J by 0 bases, leaving 15 bases between them. The CDR3 is made up of 17 amino acids. Per the germline V gene, CDR1 is MNHNS and CDR2 is SASEGT. DNA for the CDR3: TGTGCCAGCAGTGAAGTGGCCTCCCTGGGGGTGAACACTGAAGCTTTCTTT. Translating gives CASSEVASLGVNTEAFF.

This clonotype was counted between two and nine times. The V gene is TRBV20-1, the J gene TRBJ1-6; 7 bases map to TRBD1. The V gene end was trimmed by 6 bases and the J gene end by 10 bases; junction bases not matched to a gene: 9. This CDR3 is built from 13 residues. The germline V gene has CDR1 DFQATT and CDR2 SNEGSKA (reference sequence). CDR3 in DNA: TGCAGTGCCAAAACAGGGGACGGATCACCCCTCCACTTT. This gives the protein CSAKTGDGSPLHF.

This clonotype came up a few times. The gene calls are TRBV20-1 and TRBJ1-5, with 7 bases fitting TRBD1. V gave up 0 bases and J gave up 4 bases; unmatched junction bases: 9. CDR3 length: 16 residues. Germline V gives CDR1 DFQATT, CDR2 SNEGSKA (reference sequence). CDR3 sequence reads: CSARDHRGGSNQPQHF. CDR3 nucleotides: TGCAGTGCTAGAGACCACAGGGGCGGGTCGAATCAGCCCCAGCATTTT.

This clonotype came up a few times. V usage is TRBV3-1 and J usage is TRBJ2-1; D unclear. The CDR3 is 13 amino acids. The germline CDR1 and CDR2 sequences are LGHDT and YNNKEL (reference sequence). The V and J ends lost 4 bases and 6 bases respectively, with 10 bases between them. This CDR3 is CASSRLITNEQFF. The CDR3, as DNA: TGTGCCAGCAGCCGACTGATTACCAATGAGCAGTTCTTC.

Points on this clonotype: This may come from a read error, since a much larger clone is one base off. J is TRBJ2-3 and V is TRBV15; possible D gene TRBD1, 6 bases. Germline V CDR1 and CDR2: LNHNV, YYDKDF (reference sequence). The CDR3 runs to 19 residues. V was clipped by 0 bases and J by 4 bases, with 23 bases between them. This CDR3 reads CATSRDTGIRLSGADTQYF. For the CDR3, the DNA is TGTGCCACCAGCAGAGATACAGGTATTCGTTTGTCAGGGGCAGATACGCAGTATTTT.

This clonotype was recorded only once. Just one base apart from a much larger clone, this may be a read error. The chain recombines TRBV6-1 with TRBJ2-7, with TRBD2 matching over 9 bases. CDR1 and CDR2 from the germline V gene are MNHNS and SASEGT. V shed 9 bases, J shed 0 bases, and the junction held 9 bases outside the gene matches. This CDR3 is 15 amino acids long. The CDR3 region has the DNA TGTGCCAGAAGAACCACTAGCGGGCCCTCCTACGAGCAGTACTTC. Residues: CARRTTSGPSYEQYF.

This clonotype was counted many times. This chain uses TRBV2 with TRBJ2-7, with 12 bases fitting TRBD2. Germline V gene sequence: CDR1 SNHLY, CDR2 FYNNEI. This CDR3 has 15 amino acids. Trimming at V came to 6 bases and at J to 5 bases, leaving 8 bases not matched to a gene. This CDR3 reads CASRRLAGDRNEQYF. DNA of the CDR3: TGTGCCAGCAGAAGACTAGCGGGAGATAGAAACGAGCAGTACTTC. Using reference TRBV2 and TRBJ2-7 for the parts outside the CDR3, the full variable domain is EPEVTQTPSHQVTQMGQEVILRCVPISNHLYFYWYRQILGQKVEFLVSFYNNEISEKSEIFDDQFSVERPDGSNFTLKIRSTKLEDSAMYFCASRRLAGDRNEQYFGPGTRLTVT.

The chain uses TRBV6-2 or TRBV6-3 and TRBJ2-5; TRBD1 agrees at 7 bases. Trimming removed 7 bases from V and 4 bases from J; junction bases left unmatched: 6. CDR3 length equals 13 residues. Germline CDR1 and CDR2: MNHEY and SVGEGT. The CDR3 DNA follows: TGTGCCAGCAAACCCGGGACAGTAGAGACCCAGTACTTC. Protein: CASKPGTVETQYF.

This clonotype was counted a few times. The CDR3 sequence: CASSLDSLTGTQYF. In DNA, the CDR3 is TGTGCCAGCAGCTTAGATTCACTGACAGGGACCCAGTACTTC. The chain combines TRBV11-2 with TRBJ2-5; weak D call: TRBD1 (6 bases). Looked up from germline, CDR1 is SGHAT and CDR2 is FQNNGV. This CDR3 has 14 residues. Trimming cost V 0 bases and J 7 bases, with 12 bases left between them.